These 10 T cell receptor beta chains share one sample of origin, sequenced in a study of shared clonotypes between healthy human individuals. Generated by immunoSEQ multiplex PCR, the TCRdb table keeps only in-frame clones and is missing some. Of approximately 600,000 clones in the sample, approximately 95% are singletons; the top ten hold about 0.11%. Naive CD8 populations comprised CD45RO-negative cells positively selected for CCR7, excluding terminally differentiated effector memory CD45RA+ cells. Sequences were obtained from naive CD8+ T cells sorted from blood. The receptors were gathered from a woman aged 25 to 45 in good health.

V and J are TRBV4-1 and TRBJ1-5; no firm D call. The CDR3 totals 15 residues. Germline V gene data show CDR1 as MGHRA and CDR2 as YSYEKL. Trimming removed 1 base at V and 9 bases at J, with 16 bases between. The CDR3 bases are TGCGCCAGCAGCCAAGCGGGAGTAGGCCCGGGGCCCCAGCATTTT. Amino acid sequence: CASSQAGVGPGPQHF.

The rearrangement links TRBV5-2 to TRBJ2-7; the table's D call TRBD1 went unverified against the DNA. TRBV5-2 is recorded as a pseudogene. The CDR3 extends over 15 amino acids. CDR3 sequence: CASSLPGQGDYEQYF. The CDR3 coding sequence is TGTGCCAGCAGCTTACCAGGACAGGGTGACTACGAGCAGTACTTC.

This chain connects TRBV15 to TRBJ1-4; possible D gene TRBD1, 5 bases. V lost 0 bases, J lost 6 bases, and 17 bases lay in between. The CDR3 is 17 residues long. CDR1 LNHNV and CDR2 YYDKDF come from the germline V gene (reference sequence). CDR3 residues: CATSRDFAEGTDEKLFF. The CDR3 bases are TGTGCCACCAGCAGAGATTTTGCCGAGGGGACGGATGAAAAACTGTTTTTT.

The genes are TRBV27 and TRBJ2-1; 14 bases agree with TRBD2. Trimming cost V 6 bases and J 7 bases; bases outside gene matches: 11. From germline, CDR1 is MNHEY and CDR2 SMNVEV (reference sequence). This CDR3 has 17 residues. The CDR3: CASRTTTGTSGRNEQFF. CDR3 in DNA: TGTGCCAGCAGAACTACAACCGGGACTAGCGGGAGAAATGAGCAGTTCTTC.

This clone was seen once. The chain has TRBV9 and TRBJ1-1, with 7 positions matching TRBD1. This CDR3 is built from 13 residues. Germline V gene sequence: CDR1 SGDLS, CDR2 YYNGEE. The trim removed 4 bases at V and 7 bases at J, leaving 7 bases unmatched. The CDR3 loop reads CASSPQTGVEAFF. The CDR3, as DNA: TGTGCCAGCAGCCCACAAACAGGGGTTGAAGCTTTCTTT.

V gene TRBV2 combines with J gene TRBJ2-7; 8 bases fit TRBD2. Germline CDR1 reads SNHLY; CDR2 reads FYNNEI. The V segment lost 6 bases and the J segment 5 bases; nucleotides outside the gene matches: 18. The CDR3 is 17 residues long. CDR3 nucleotide sequence: TGTGCCAGCAGGCCGGTCGGGACTAGGACTCTCTGGGACGAGCAGTACTTC. Its protein product is CASRPVGTRTLWDEQYF. The full variable domain, in which reference TRBV2 and TRBJ2-7 provide the parts outside the CDR3, is EPEVTQTPSHQVTQMGQEVILRCVPISNHLYFYWYRQILGQKVEFLVSFYNNEISEKSEIFDDQFSVERPDGSNFTLKIRSTKLEDSAMYFCASRPVGTRTLWDEQYFGPGTRLTVT.

Concerning this clone: Within the sample, other DNA sequences also encode this same CDR3. This sequence joins TRBV19 and TRBJ2-7; D is unclear. The length of the CDR3 is 13 residues. The V end lost 1 base, the J end lost 5 bases, and 9 bases lay between the germline ends. Germline V CDR1 and CDR2: LNHDA, SQIVND (reference sequence). This chain's CDR3 is CASSIGEVDEQYF. As DNA, the CDR3 is TGTGCCAGTAGTATAGGCGAGGTCGACGAGCAGTACTTC.

This clone has a single count. The sample holds other DNA sequences that translate to the same CDR3. The V gene is TRBV5-4, the J gene TRBJ2-1; no clear D. Trimming removed 4 bases at V and 5 bases at J, with 7 bases between. The germline gives CDR1 SGHNT, CDR2 YYREEE (reference sequence). The CDR3 is 12 amino acids. CDR3 protein: CASSGYDNEQFF. CDR3 DNA: TGTGCCAGCAGCGGGTACGACAATGAGCAGTTCTTC.

The J gene is TRBJ1-1, the V gene TRBV5-4, with TRBD1 matching 11 bases. Looked up from germline, CDR1 is SGHNT and CDR2 is YYREEE (reference sequence). The CDR3 sequence is 15 residues long. The junction had 2 bases not matched to a gene; V was cut back by 3 bases and J by 1 base. For the CDR3, the DNA is TGTGCCAGCAGCTCCGGGACAGGGGGGAACACTGAAGCTTTCTTT. It is translated as CASSSGTGGNTEAFF.

V gene TRBV7-9 combines with J gene TRBJ1-1; no clear D. V shed 5 bases and J shed 2 bases, with 12 bases lying between them. The CDR3 length is 14 residues. CDR1 and CDR2 (germline): SEHNR, FQNEAQ (reference sequence). CDR3 sequence: CASSPLSANTEAFF. The CDR3 DNA follows: TGTGCCAGCAGCCCACTTAGTGCAAACACTGAAGCTTTCTTT. The entire variable domain, with the rest obtained from reference TRBV7-9 and TRBJ1-1, is as follows: DTGVSQNPRHKITKRGQNVTFRCDPISEHNRLYWYRQTLGQGPEFLTYFQNEAQLEKSRLLSDRFSAERPKGSFSTLEIQRTEQGDSAMYLCASSPLSANTEAFFGQGTRLTVV.